This TCR beta chain emerged from a study of CD8+CD57+ T cells in acquired aplastic anemia. For the study at large: Mean yield of DNA from sorted CD4+ and CD8+ cells was roughly 3.4 ug. General study points: Patients and controls shared approximately 30 CD8+ CDR3 sequences. Levels of CD8+ Simpson's diversity were not significantly distinct in patients versus controls.

This clonotype was seen just once. Its antigen is still unknown. Genomic DNA, serving as template, underwent TCR beta VDJ and CDR3 profiling. TCRdb recomputed calls from the reads with MiXCR, one row per CDR3 protein. The sample contains roughly 170,000 distinct CDR3 sequences, about 50% of which appear only once. Patients chosen for sequencing had shown CD8+CD57+ cell expansion by flow cytometry. Germline V gene data show CDR1 as LNHDA and CDR2 as SQIVND (reference sequence). This CDR3 is built from 15 residues. V trimming: 3 bases; J trimming: 4 bases; junction bases outside the gene matches: 5. This receptor was taken from a human donor with aplastic anemia. The V and J genes are TRBV19 and TRBJ2-1; TRBD2 agrees at 8 bases. The sequencing input was sorted CD4+, CD8+, or CD8+CD57+ T cells (not recorded which) from PBMCs. As DNA, the CDR3 is TGTGCCAGTAGTATCGGGGGGGCCCGATACAATGAGCAGTTCTTC. Its translation: CASSIGGARYNEQFF.